The 26 T cell receptor beta chains below were found in one sample sequenced in a study of cytomegalovirus exposure and HLA in healthy donors. PCR primers comprised 60 Vbeta and 13 Jbeta primers. TCRdb's table, derived via immunoSEQ multiplex PCR, lists solely in-frame clones and lacks some. The sample lists under 100,000 clones, 60% to 80% seen once, with approximately 3.2% in the top ten. Specimen: PBMCs. The receptor set was obtained from a middle-aged man in good health and CMV-seronegative.

This clone has more than one count but fewer than ten. The chain joins TRBV4-1 to TRBJ2-1, with 10 bases that match TRBD1. This CDR3 has 17 residues. In germline, CDR1 is MGHRA, CDR2 YSYEKL. The V segment lost 2 bases and the J segment 12 bases; nucleotides outside the gene matches: 16. CDR3 in DNA: TGCGCCAGCAGCCAACCAGCCCGGGACAGGGGATTCAGGGGGCAGTTCTTC. This sequence encodes CASSQPARDRGFRGQFF.

The chain has TRBV6-1 and TRBJ2-3, with 9 bases aligning to TRBD2. Trimming took 4 bases from V and 2 from J; bases not matched to a gene: 4. This CDR3 has 15 residues. In germline, CDR1 is MNHNS, CDR2 SASEGT. The CDR3 sequence: CASSGLADPTDTQYF. The CDR3 DNA reads TGTGCCAGCAGTGGACTAGCGGACCCCACAGATACGCAGTATTTT.

This rearrangement joins TRBV7-8 to TRBJ1-1; D is perhaps TRBD1 (6 bases). Trimming removed 5 bases from V and 10 bases from J, with 14 bases in between. The CDR3 loop spans 12 amino acids. In germline, CDR1 is SGHVS, CDR2 FQNEAQ. The CDR3 DNA sequence: TGTGCCAGCAGCCCAGACAGGCTTCGAGCTTTCTTT. Protein sequence: CASSPDRLRAFF. Drawing the rest from reference TRBV7-8 and TRBJ1-1, the complete variable domain is GAGVSQSPRYKVAKRGQDVALRCDPISGHVSLFWYQQALGQGPEFLTYFQNEAQLDKSGLPSDRFFAERPEGSVSTLKIQRTQQEDSAVYLCASSPDRLRAFFGQGTRLTVV.

For the CDR3, the DNA is TGTGCCAGCAGTTCGCGGGGCTGGTACAATCAGCCCCAGCATTTT. It yields the protein CASSSRGWYNQPQHF. The chain uses TRBV6-4 and TRBJ1-5, with D perhaps TRBD1 (5 bases). Deletions cut 5 bases from V and 3 bases from J, with 14 bases between. The CDR3 is 15 residues long. The V gene's germline CDR1 is MRHNA and CDR2 SNTAGT.

The rearrangement joins TRBV4-1 to TRBJ1-5; no clear D. The CDR3 runs 17 residues. V was shortened by 2 bases and J by 0 bases, with 14 bases between the two germline ends. Germline V gene lookup returns CDR1 MGHRA and CDR2 YSYEKL. The CDR3 loop reads CASSQRGQDYSNQPQHF. In DNA form, the CDR3 reads TGCGCCAGCAGCCAACGAGGGCAGGATTATAGCAATCAGCCCCAGCATTTT.

The chain carries TRBV7-9 and TRBJ1-2; no reliable D call. The CDR3 length is 15 residues. Per the germline V gene, CDR1 is SEHNR and CDR2 is FQNEAQ (reference sequence). Trimming left V 3 bases short and J 6 bases short, with 17 bases between. DNA for the CDR3: TGTGCCAGCAGCTTGGGTCTCTCGTCGGGAGATGGCTACACCTTC. This gives the protein CASSLGLSSGDGYTF.

This chain connects TRBV18 to TRBJ1-2, with a tentative D call TRBD1 (5 bases). V lost 3 bases to trimming and J lost 7 bases, with 12 bases between them. CDR1 and CDR2 (germline): KGHSH, LQKENI. This CDR3 is 13 amino acids long. Here the CDR3 reads CASSPDGALGYTF. As DNA, the CDR3 is TGTGCCAGCTCACCTGATGGGGCGCTTGGCTACACCTTC.

The chain couples TRBV6-5 to TRBJ2-5; no firm D call. Germline V CDR1 and CDR2: MNHEY, SVGAGI. The CDR3 extends over 14 amino acids. Deletions cut 0 bases from V and 5 bases from J, with 10 bases between. This CDR3 is CASSYSLLGETQYF. DNA of the CDR3: TGTGCCAGCAGTTACTCTCTCCTCGGTGAGACCCAGTACTTC.

The V call is TRBV5-1, the J call TRBJ2-2, with 9 bases aligning to TRBD1. Germline assignment: CDR1 SGHRS and CDR2 YFSETQ. J gave up 4 bases and V 4 bases, and 5 bases lay outside the gene matches. CDR3 length: 15 residues. CDR3 sequence: CASSPTGGVTGELFF. The CDR3 coding sequence is TGCGCCAGCAGCCCGACAGGGGGTGTCACCGGGGAGCTGTTTTTT.

The chain recombines TRBV4-2 with TRBJ1-6, with 9 bases aligning to TRBD1. The junction had 6 bases not matched to a gene; V was cut back by 4 bases and J by 8 bases. The germline V gene has CDR1 LGHNA and CDR2 YNFKEQ. This CDR3 is 15 amino acids long. CDR3: CASSPTQGAYSPLHF. The DNA of the CDR3 is TGTGCCAGCAGCCCCACACAGGGGGCTTATTCACCCCTCCACTTT.

The chain employs TRBV27 and TRBJ1-2; D is ambiguous. The V gene's germline CDR1 is MNHEY and CDR2 SMNVEV (reference sequence). The CDR3 length is 14 residues. V was pared by 2 bases and J by 2 bases, with 9 bases between. CDR3 sequence: CASSLRDGNYGYTF. CDR3 bases: TGTGCCAGCAGTTTACGGGATGGGAACTATGGCTACACCTTC.

The rearrangement links TRBV15 to TRBJ1-5, with TRBD1 matching 9 bases. The CDR3 runs to 15 residues. V dropped 5 bases and J dropped 7; count of bases not matched to a gene: 9. Germline CDR1 and CDR2: LNHNV and YYDKDF (reference sequence). CDR3 sequence reads: CATSWGQGVGQPQHF. The CDR3 DNA sequence: TGTGCCACCAGCTGGGGACAGGGCGTGGGCCAGCCCCAGCATTTT.

This chain uses TRBV19 with TRBJ1-1; D is perhaps TRBD1 (5 bases). Trimming removed 2 bases from V and 5 bases from J, with 15 bases in between. The CDR3 consists of 15 residues. Germline V gene sequence: CDR1 LNHDA, CDR2 SQIVND (reference sequence). The CDR3 spells CASSIWGAALTEAFF. The CDR3 DNA is TGTGCCAGTAGTATATGGGGCGCGGCCCTTACTGAAGCTTTCTTT.

The J gene is TRBJ2-4, the V gene TRBV11-2, with 11 bases that match TRBD2. Looked up from germline, CDR1 is SGHAT and CDR2 is FQNNGV. V lost 1 base, J lost 2 bases, and 1 base stayed unmatched. The CDR3 has 16 amino acids. The CDR3 loop is CASSLGLAGPKNIQYF. CDR3 nucleotides: TGTGCCAGCAGCTTAGGACTAGCGGGGCCCAAAAACATTCAGTACTTC.

This clone was seen a few times. The chain joins TRBV7-9 to TRBJ2-7, with 12 bases identical to TRBD2. V lost 4 bases, J lost 2 bases, and 9 bases stayed unmatched. Germline V gene data show CDR1 as SEHNR and CDR2 as FQNEAQ (reference sequence). This CDR3 is built from 17 residues. The CDR3 sequence: CASSSTSGGQPAYEQYF. CDR3 sequence (DNA): TGTGCCAGCAGCTCGACTAGCGGGGGCCAACCGGCCTACGAGCAGTACTTC.

In its sample, this clone was seen a few times. This chain connects TRBV5-1 to TRBJ1-2, with no clear D. CDR3 length: 11 residues. From germline, CDR1 is SGHRS and CDR2 YFSETQ. Trimming cost V 1 base and J 7 bases, with 5 bases left between them. As DNA, the CDR3 is TGCGCCAGCAGCTTGAACGGTGGCTACACCTTC. Protein sequence: CASSLNGGYTF. Complete variable domain (other parts from reference TRBV5-1 and TRBJ1-2): KAGVTQTPRYLIKTRGQQVTLSCSPISGHRSVSWYQQTPGQGLQFLFEYFSETQRNKGNFPGRFSGRQFSNSRSEMNVSTLELGDSALYLCASSLNGGYTFGSGTRLTVV.

This CDR3 reads CASSQEGRGISIYF. The CDR3 region has the DNA TGTGCCAGCAGCCAAGAAGGCAGGGGAATCTCCATATATTTT. The chain employs TRBV14 and TRBJ1-3, with D possibly TRBD1 on 6 matching bases. V shed 0 bases and J shed 11 bases, with 14 bases lying between them. Germline V gives CDR1 SGHDN, CDR2 FVKESK. The CDR3 is 14 amino acids. Full variable domain (missing parts from reference TRBV14 and TRBJ1-3): EAGVTQFPSHSVIEKGQTVTLRCDPISGHDNLYWYRRVMGKEIKFLLHFVKESKQDESGMPNNRFLAERTGGTYSTLKVQPAELEDSGVYFCASSQEGRGISIYFGEGSWLTVV.

CDR3 sequence reads: CASSTGLAGGNEQFF. CDR3 DNA: TGTGCCAGTAGTACCGGACTAGCGGGGGGCAATGAGCAGTTCTTC. V and J are TRBV19 and TRBJ2-1; TRBD2 aligns across 14 bases. The CDR3 loop spans 15 amino acids. The trim removed 4 bases at V and 6 bases at J, leaving 2 bases unmatched. CDR1 and CDR2 from the germline V gene are LNHDA and SQIVND (reference sequence).

In DNA, the CDR3 is TGTGCCACCTCCCTGGGGGGTGGGTACACTGAAGCTTTCTTT. Encoded protein: CATSLGGGYTEAFF. The chain uses TRBV19 and TRBJ1-1; D possibly corresponds to TRBD1 (5 bases). CDR1 and CDR2 (germline): LNHDA, SQIVND (reference sequence). This CDR3 has 14 residues. Trimming left V 10 bases short and J 3 bases short, with 18 bases between.

The gene calls are TRBV6-1 and TRBJ1-1, with 8 bases lining up with TRBD1. This CDR3 is 15 amino acids long. Germline lookup yields CDR1 MNHNS and CDR2 SASEGT. The junction had 7 bases not matched to a gene; V was cut back by 6 bases and J by 1 base. The DNA of the CDR3 is TGTGCCAGCAGGGTCAGACAGGGGACGAACACTGAAGCTTTCTTT. This gives the protein CASRVRQGTNTEAFF.

This rearrangement joins TRBV7-8 to TRBJ1-5, with 9 bases that match TRBD1. The CDR3 has 16 residues. Per the germline V gene, CDR1 is SGHVS and CDR2 is FQNEAQ. V shed 2 bases, J shed 3 bases, and the junction held 5 bases outside the gene matches. CDR3 loop: CASSLRTGDSNQPQHF. In DNA, the CDR3 is TGTGCCAGCAGCTTAAGGACAGGGGATTCCAATCAGCCCCAGCATTTT.

The genes are TRBV5-1 and TRBJ2-2; D may be TRBD2 (6 bases). The CDR3 covers 15 residues. CDR1 and CDR2 (germline): SGHRS, YFSETQ. V dropped 4 bases and J dropped 4 bases, with 14 bases sitting between them. CDR3 residues: CASSPPGLPTGELFF. The CDR3 bases are TGCGCCAGCAGCCCACCGGGACTCCCCACCGGGGAGCTGTTTTTT.

The rearrangement links TRBV5-6 to TRBJ2-1; D is perhaps TRBD1 (5 bases). V lost 4 bases, J lost 9 bases, and 11 bases lay in between. CDR1 SGHDT and CDR2 YYEEEE come from the germline V gene. This CDR3 comprises 12 residues. The CDR3, as DNA: TGTGCCAGCAGCGATGACAGTATTGAGCAGTTCTTC. Protein: CASSDDSIEQFF.

V and J are TRBV9 and TRBJ2-5; tentatively, D is TRBD2 (7 bases). The CDR3 is 17 amino acids. The V and J ends lost 0 bases and 1 base respectively, with 16 bases between them. Germline assignment: CDR1 SGDLS and CDR2 YYNGEE. The CDR3 is CASSVGTARGGQETQYF. For the CDR3, the DNA is TGTGCCAGCAGCGTAGGAACCGCTAGGGGGGGCCAAGAGACCCAGTACTTC. Based on the CDR3 plus reference TRBV9 and TRBJ2-5, the full variable domain is DSGVTQTPKHLITATGQRVTLRCSPRSGDLSVYWYQQSLDQGLQFLIQYYNGEERAKGNILERFSAQQFPDLHSELNLSSLELGDSALYFCASSVGTARGGQETQYFGPGTRLLVL.

This clone was picked up one time. The V and J genes are TRBV19 and TRBJ1-6; weak D call: TRBD1 (6 bases). The CDR3 covers 16 residues. The ends were cut back, 5 bases at V and 2 bases at J, with 13 bases in the middle. The germline V gene has CDR1 LNHDA and CDR2 SQIVND (reference sequence). The CDR3 here is CASSSRAGAYNSPLHF. The DNA of the CDR3 is TGTGCCAGTAGTTCAAGGGCAGGGGCCTATAATTCACCCCTCCACTTT.

The sample holds one count of this clone. Other DNA sequences from this sample encode an identical CDR3 as well. The J gene is TRBJ1-3, the V gene TRBV28; D unresolved. Trimming pared 2 bases from V and 8 bases from J, leaving 16 bases between. Germline CDR1 and CDR2: MDHEN and SYDVKM. The length of the CDR3 is 15 residues. The CDR3 DNA reads as TGTGCCAGCAGTTTACTAACCCCGGGAAGGGACACCATATATTTT. This codes for CASSLLTPGRDTIYF.